Described below is a single T cell receptor beta chain sequence and its context. This record belongs to a study of technical replicates of blood from a handful of donors. Sequencing was performed with immunoSEQ multiplex PCR; in TCRdb, only in-frame clones are kept and a portion is missing. The data show tens of thousands of clones, with roughly 94% seen just once and approximately 0.25% held by the top ten. The source is a human donor in good health. Sequenced material: T cells isolated from PBMCs.

The CDR3 DNA reads TGTGCCAGCAGCTTTGGCGGTGTGACGAACACTGAAGCTTTCTTT. Protein sequence: CASSFGGVTNTEAFF. V is TRBV14 and J is TRBJ1-1; D ambiguous. V lost 5 bases, J lost 1 base, and 14 bases lay in between. The CDR3 length is 15 residues. Germline V gene sequence: CDR1 SGHDN, CDR2 FVKESK.